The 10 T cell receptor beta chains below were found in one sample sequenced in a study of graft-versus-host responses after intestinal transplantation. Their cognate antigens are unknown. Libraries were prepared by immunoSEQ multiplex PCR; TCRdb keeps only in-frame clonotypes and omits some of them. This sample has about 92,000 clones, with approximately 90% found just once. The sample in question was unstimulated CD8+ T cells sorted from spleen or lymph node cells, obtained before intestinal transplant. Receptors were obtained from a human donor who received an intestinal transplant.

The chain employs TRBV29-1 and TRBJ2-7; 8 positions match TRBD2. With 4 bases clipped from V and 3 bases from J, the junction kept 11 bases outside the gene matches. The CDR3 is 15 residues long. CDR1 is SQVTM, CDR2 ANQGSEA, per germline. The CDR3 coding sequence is TGCAGCGTTGCCCGGACTAGCCGACCACTCTACGAGCAGTACTTC. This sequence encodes CSVARTSRPLYEQYF.

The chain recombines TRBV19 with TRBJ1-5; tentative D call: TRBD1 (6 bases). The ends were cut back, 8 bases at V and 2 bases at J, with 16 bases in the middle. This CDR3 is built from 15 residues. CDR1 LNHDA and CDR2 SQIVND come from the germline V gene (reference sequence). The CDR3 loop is CASGIPDSGNQPQHF. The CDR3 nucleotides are TGTGCCAGTGGAATCCCGGACAGTGGCAATCAGCCCCAGCATTTT. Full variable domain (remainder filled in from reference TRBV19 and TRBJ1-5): DGGITQSPKYLFRKEGQNVTLSCEQNLNHDAMYWYRQDPGQGLRLIYYSQIVNDFQKGDIAEGYSVSREKKESFPLTVTSAQKNPTAFYLCASGIPDSGNQPQHFGDGTRLSIL.

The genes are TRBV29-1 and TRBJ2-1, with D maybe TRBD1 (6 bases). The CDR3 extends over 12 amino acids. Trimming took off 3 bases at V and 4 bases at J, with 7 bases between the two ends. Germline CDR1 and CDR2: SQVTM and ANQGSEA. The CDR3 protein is CSVDGQYNEQFF. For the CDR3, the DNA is TGCAGCGTTGACGGACAGTACAATGAGCAGTTCTTC.

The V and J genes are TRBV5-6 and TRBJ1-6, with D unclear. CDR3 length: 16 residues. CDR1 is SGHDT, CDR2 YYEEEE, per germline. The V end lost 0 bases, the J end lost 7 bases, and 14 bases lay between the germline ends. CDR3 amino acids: CASSLAVRDENSPLHF. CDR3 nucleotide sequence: TGTGCCAGCAGCTTGGCCGTGAGGGATGAGAATTCACCCCTCCACTTT.

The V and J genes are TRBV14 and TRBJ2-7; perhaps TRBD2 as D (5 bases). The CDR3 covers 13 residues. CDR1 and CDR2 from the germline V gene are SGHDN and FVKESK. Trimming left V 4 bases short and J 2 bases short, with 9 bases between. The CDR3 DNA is TGTGCCAGCAGCCGGGCGGGCACCTACGAGCAGTACTTC. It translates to CASSRAGTYEQYF.

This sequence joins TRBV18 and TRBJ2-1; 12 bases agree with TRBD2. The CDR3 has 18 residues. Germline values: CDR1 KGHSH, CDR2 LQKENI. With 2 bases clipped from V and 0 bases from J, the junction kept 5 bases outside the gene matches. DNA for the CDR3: TGTGCCAGCTCACCATGGCTAGCGGGAGGGTCCTCCTACAATGAGCAGTTCTTC. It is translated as CASSPWLAGGSSYNEQFF.

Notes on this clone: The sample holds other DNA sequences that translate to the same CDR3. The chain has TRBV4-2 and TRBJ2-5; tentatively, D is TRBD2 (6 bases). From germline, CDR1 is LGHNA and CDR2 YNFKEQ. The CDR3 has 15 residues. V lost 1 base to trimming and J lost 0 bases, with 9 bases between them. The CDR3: CASSQGSGDQETQYF. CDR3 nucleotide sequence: TGTGCCAGCAGCCAAGGGTCGGGAGACCAAGAGACCCAGTACTTC.

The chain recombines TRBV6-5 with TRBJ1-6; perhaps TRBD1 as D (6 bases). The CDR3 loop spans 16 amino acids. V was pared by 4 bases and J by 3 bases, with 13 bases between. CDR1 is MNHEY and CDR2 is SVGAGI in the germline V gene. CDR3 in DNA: TGTGCCAGCAGTTGGGGGCAGGGTGGCTATAATTCACCCCTCCACTTT. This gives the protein CASSWGQGGYNSPLHF.

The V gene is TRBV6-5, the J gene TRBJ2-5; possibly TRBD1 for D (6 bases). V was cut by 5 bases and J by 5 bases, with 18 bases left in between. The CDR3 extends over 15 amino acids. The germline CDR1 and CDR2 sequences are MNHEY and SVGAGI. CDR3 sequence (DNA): TGTGCCAGCAGTCCTCTGGGGATCACAGGGGAGACCCAGTACTTC. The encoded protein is CASSPLGITGETQYF.

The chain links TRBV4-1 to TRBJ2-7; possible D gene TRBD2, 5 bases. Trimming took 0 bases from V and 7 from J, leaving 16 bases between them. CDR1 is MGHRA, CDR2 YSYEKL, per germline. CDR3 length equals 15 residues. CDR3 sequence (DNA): TGCGCCAGCAGCCAAGAGGAGGTACCTCCTAATGAGCAGTACTTC. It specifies CASSQEEVPPNEQYF.